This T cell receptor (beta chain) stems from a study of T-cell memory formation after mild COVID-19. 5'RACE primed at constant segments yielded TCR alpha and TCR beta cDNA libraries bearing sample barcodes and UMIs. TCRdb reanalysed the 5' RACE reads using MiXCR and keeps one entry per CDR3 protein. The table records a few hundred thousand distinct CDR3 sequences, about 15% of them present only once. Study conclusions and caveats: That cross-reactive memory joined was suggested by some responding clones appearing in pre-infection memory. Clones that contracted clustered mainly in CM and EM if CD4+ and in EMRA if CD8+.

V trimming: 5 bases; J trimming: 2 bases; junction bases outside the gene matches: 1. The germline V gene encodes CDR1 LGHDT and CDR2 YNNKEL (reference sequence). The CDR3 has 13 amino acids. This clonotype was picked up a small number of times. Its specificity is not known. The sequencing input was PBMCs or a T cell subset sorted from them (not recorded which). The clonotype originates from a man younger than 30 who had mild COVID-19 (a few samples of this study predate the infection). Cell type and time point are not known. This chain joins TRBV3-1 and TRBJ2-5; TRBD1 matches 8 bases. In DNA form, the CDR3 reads TGTGCCAGCAGCGGGACAGGACAAGAGACCCAGTACTTC. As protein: CASSGTGQETQYF.